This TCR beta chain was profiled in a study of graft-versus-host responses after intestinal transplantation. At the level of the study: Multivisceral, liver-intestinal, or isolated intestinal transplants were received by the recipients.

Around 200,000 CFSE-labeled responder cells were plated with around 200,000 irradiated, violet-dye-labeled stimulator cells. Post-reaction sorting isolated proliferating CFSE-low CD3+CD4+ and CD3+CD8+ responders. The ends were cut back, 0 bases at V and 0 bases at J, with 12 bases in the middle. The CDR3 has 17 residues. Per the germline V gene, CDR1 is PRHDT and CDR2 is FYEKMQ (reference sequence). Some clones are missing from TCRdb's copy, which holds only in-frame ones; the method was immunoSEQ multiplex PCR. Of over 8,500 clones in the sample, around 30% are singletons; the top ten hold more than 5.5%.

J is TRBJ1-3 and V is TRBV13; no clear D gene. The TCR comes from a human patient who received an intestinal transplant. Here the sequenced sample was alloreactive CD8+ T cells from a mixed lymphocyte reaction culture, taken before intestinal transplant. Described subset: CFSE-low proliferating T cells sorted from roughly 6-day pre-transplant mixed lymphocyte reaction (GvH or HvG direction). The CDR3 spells CASSLGLGVSSGNTIYF. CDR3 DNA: TGTGCCAGCAGCTTAGGCCTCGGGGTTAGCTCTGGAAACACCATATATTTT.